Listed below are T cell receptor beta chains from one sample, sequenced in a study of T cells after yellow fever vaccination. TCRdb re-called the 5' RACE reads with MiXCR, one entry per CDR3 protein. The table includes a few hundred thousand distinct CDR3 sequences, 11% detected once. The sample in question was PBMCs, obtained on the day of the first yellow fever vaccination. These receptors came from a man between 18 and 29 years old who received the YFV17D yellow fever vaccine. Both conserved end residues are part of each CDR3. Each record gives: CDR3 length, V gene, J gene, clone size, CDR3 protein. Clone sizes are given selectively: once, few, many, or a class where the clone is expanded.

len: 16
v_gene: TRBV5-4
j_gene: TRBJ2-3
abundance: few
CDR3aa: CASSSGSISSTDTQYF

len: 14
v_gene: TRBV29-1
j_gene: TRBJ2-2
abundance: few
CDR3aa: CSVQGSLNTGELFF

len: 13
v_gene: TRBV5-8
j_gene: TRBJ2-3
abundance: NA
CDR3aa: CASSPSEPDTQYF

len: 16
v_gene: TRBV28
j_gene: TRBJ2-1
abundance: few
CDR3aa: CASDKMASGSYNEQFF

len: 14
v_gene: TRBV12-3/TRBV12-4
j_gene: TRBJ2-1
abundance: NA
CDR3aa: CASSRGGHGYEQFF

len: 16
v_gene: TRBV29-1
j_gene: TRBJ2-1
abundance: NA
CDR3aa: CSADAPETGRLKGQFF

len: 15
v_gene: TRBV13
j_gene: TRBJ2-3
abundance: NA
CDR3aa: CASSKPTSYPDTQYF

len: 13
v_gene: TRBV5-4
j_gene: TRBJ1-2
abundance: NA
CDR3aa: CASSLGSSGGYTF

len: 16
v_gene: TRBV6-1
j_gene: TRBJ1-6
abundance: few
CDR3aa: CASSPDLGWANSPLHF

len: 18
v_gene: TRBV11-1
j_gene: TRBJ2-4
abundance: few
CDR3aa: CASSLALGIAGAKNIQYF

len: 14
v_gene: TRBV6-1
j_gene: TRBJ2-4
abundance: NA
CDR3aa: CSSSEVTSGGRSLF

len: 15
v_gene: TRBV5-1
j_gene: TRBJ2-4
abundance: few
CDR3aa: CASSFFPTSENIQYF

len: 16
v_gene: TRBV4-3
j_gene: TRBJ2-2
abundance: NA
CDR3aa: CASSQGWTGGTGELFF

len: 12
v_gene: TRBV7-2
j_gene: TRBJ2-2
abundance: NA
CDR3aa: CASNRGAPELFF

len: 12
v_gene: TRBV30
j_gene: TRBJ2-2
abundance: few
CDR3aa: CAWSDRRGELFF

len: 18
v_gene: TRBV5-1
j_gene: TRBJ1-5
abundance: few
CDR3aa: CASRHETIGEEMNQPQHF

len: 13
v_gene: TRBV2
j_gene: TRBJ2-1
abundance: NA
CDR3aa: CASSAAEYNEQFF

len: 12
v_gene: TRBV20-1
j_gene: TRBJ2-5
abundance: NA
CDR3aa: CSASTREETQYF

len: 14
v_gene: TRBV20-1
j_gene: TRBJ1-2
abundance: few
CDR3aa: CSVFTDRASYGYTF

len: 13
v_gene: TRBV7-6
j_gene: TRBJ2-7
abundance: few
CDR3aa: CASSPAATYEQYF

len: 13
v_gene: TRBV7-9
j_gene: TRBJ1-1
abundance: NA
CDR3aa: CASSLGTAPEAFF

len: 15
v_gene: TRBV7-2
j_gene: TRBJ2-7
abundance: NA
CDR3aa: CASTPDGTGPAEQYF

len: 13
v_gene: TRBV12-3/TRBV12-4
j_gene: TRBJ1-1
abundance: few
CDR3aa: CASSLQGTTEAFF

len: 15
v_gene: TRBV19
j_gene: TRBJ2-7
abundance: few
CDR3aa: CASTPRSGGSYEQYF

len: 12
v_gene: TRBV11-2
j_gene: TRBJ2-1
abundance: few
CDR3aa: CASSYLDNEQFF

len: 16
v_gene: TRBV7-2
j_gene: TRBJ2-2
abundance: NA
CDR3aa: CASRPGQGRDTGELFF

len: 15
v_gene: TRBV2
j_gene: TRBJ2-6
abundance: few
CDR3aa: CASRDRGAGANVLTF

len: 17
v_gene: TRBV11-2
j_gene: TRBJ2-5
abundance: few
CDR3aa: CASSKKTGTGATETQYF

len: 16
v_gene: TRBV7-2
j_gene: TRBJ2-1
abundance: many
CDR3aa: CASSLVAQRSYNEQFF

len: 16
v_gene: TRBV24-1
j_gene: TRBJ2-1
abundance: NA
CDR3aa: CATSDSSGALYNEQFF

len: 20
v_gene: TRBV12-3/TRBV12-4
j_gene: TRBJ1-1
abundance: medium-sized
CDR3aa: CASSFLRGGTGDLVNTEAFF

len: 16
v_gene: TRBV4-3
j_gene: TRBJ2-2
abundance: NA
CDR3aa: CASSPRGLLNTGELFF

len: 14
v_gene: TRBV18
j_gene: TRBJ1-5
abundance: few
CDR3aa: CASSGGRNNQPQHF

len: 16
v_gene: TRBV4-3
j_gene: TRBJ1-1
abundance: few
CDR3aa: CASSQDLARGNTEAFF

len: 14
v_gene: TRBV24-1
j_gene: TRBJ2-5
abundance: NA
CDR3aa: CATSDRTVQETQYF

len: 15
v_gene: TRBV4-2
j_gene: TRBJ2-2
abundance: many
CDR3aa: CASSPGQGETGELFF

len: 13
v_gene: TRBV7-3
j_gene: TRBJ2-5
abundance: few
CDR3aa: CASSLTRVETQYF

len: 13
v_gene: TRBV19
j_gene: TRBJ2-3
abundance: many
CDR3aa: CASAQVYTDTQYF

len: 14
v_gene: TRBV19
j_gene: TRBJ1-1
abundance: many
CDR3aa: CASSILAHSTEAFF

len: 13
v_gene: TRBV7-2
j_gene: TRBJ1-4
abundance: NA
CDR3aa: CASSPGEDEKLFF

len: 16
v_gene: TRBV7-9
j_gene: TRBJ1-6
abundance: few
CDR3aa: CASSFTDRGRDSPLHF

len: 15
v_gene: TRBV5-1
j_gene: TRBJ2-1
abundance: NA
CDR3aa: CASSFRSYSYNEQFF

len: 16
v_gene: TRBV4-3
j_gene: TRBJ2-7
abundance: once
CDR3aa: CASSQVAGTGRDEQYF

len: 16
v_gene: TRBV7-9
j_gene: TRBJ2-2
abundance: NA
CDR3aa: CASSSLRQAEAGELFF

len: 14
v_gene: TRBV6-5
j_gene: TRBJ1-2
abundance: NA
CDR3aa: CASSWGGWAGGYTF

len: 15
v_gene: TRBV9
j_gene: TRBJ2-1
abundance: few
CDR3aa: CASSMGLAAYNEQFF

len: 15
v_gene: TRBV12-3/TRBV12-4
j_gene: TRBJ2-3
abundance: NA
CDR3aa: CASSLPPFWADTQYF

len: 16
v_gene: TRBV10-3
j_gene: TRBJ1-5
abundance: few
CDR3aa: CAISESGRLEYQPQHF

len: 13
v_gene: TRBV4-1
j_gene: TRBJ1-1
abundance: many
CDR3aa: CASSQRTGTEAFF

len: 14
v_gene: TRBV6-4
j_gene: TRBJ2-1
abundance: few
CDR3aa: CASSPGQGADEQFF

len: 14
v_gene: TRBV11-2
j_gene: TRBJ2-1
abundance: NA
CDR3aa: CASSLSGVYNEQFF

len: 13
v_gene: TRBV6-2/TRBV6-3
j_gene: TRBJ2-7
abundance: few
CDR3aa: CASLRGYSYEQYF

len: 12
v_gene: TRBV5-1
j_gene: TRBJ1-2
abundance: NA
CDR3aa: CASSSTFYGYTF

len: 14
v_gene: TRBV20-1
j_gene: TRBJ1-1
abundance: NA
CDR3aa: CSARDGRVNTEAFF

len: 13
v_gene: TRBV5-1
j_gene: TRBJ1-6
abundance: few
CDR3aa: CASSWDQPSPLHF

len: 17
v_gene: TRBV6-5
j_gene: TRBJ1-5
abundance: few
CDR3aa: CASSSPFGQGAGQPQHF

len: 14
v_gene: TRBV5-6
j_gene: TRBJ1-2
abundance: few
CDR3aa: CASSWGRDRWVFTF